This T cell receptor beta chain was profiled in a study of T cell changes during pregnancy in multiple sclerosis (dated by TCRdb to the late 2010s). Context from the whole study: In women with multiple sclerosis, the researchers looked at how the T cell repertoire shifted as pregnancy progressed.

The CDR3 has 16 amino acids, counting the end cysteine and phenylalanine. Only the CDR3 part of the read is kept: 48 bases, read in frame from the first base. Unmatched junction bases come to 11, with V trimmed by 2 bases and J by 5 bases. For CDR1 and CDR2, the germline V gene (reference sequence) lists LNHDA and SQIVND. Libraries came from the immunoSEQ multiplex PCR assay. Imported from immuneACCESS, the table was reduced by TCRdb to in-frame sequences with V and J called. These copies leave out some clones; in studies compared against another copy, an unresolved V gene accounts for under half, and the cause of the remainder is not known. Counted in this sample were 50,000 to 65,000 clones; approximately 93% of them appeared once. The ten largest make up about 3% of the sample. On this clone itself: No antigen is known for it. Base quality data are lacking; no much larger clone is found one base away.

The TCR sequence derives from a female donor with multiple sclerosis, enrolled in a pregnancy study. The input for sequencing was CD8+ T cells from peripheral blood mononuclear cells, taken in the second trimester of pregnancy. Recombination linked TRBV19 to TRBJ2-5, with TRBD2 identical over 7 junction bases. The CDR3 in this case is CASSIRWGRVEETQYF. Here is the DNA: TGTGCCAGTAGTATAAGGTGGGGGAGGGTCGAGGAGACCCAGTACTTC.